What follows are 2 T cell receptor beta chains derived from one specimen sequenced in a study of T cell repertoires in cytomegalovirus infection. TCRdb redid the calling of the reads with MiXCR, one entry per CDR3 protein. The sample contains 200,000 to 250,000 distinct CDR3 sequences, over 20% of which appear only once. The sample comprised CD8+ T cells from PBMCs. The receptor set was obtained from a human donor in good health (CMV status not recorded). Some clones in this sample may be carry-over from other donors' samples.

The chain combines TRBV6-1 with TRBJ2-5, with D possibly called TRBD1 or TRBD2 (5 bases each). Germline V gene sequence: CDR1 MNHNS, CDR2 SASEGT. The ends were cut back, 5 bases at V and 5 bases at J, with 24 bases in the middle. This CDR3 contains 17 residues. Here the CDR3 DNA reads TGTGCCAGCAGTTCGATCCTGGACTCCTGGGGGATGGAGACCCAGTACTTC. Translation gives CASSSILDSWGMETQYF.

The sample holds a few counts of this clonotype. The gene calls are TRBV7-9 and TRBJ1-1; 9 nucleotides line up with TRBD1. The CDR3 has 13 amino acids. CDR1 SEHNR and CDR2 FQNEAQ come from the germline V gene (reference sequence). Trimming at V came to 4 bases and at J to 6 bases, leaving 3 bases not matched to a gene. CDR3 DNA: TGTGCCAGCAGCTCGAGACAGGGGGCTGAAGCTTTCTTT. Translated, it gives CASSSRQGAEAFF.